The next 11 T cell receptor beta chains were all read from a single sample in a study of blood T cell repertoires in COVID-19. Some clones are missing from TCRdb's copy, which holds only in-frame ones; the method was immunoSEQ multiplex PCR. The sample lists 270,000 or so clones, around 86% occurring once. Sample: peripheral blood. Receptors originate from an older woman with active or convalescent COVID-19.

The rearrangement uses TRBV28 and TRBJ1-4, with TRBD1 matching 8 bases. The CDR3 runs 14 residues. CDR1 and CDR2 from the germline V gene are MDHEN and SYDVKM. Losses at the gene ends were 4 bases for V and 7 bases for J; bases not matched to a gene: 5. CDR3 sequence reads: CASSSQGGGEKLFF. The CDR3, as DNA: TGTGCCAGCAGTTCACAGGGGGGGGGTGAAAAACTGTTTTTT.

There are a few counts of this clone. The chain uses TRBV2 and TRBJ2-1; 8 bases map to TRBD2. V lost 3 bases to trimming and J lost 2 bases; unmatched junction nucleotides: 3. The CDR3 is 15 residues long. Germline V gene sequence: CDR1 SNHLY, CDR2 FYNNEI. CDR3 region: CASSEGSGTYNEQFF. In DNA, the CDR3 is TGTGCCAGCAGTGAGGGTAGCGGGACCTACAATGAGCAGTTCTTC.

The chain's CDR3 is CASSKGGVHEKLFF. In DNA, the CDR3 is TGTGCCAGCAGCAAAGGGGGCGTCCATGAAAAACTGTTTTTT. The V call is TRBV25-1, the J call TRBJ1-4; TRBD1 agrees at 7 bases. V was clipped by 6 bases and J by 6 bases; unmatched bases: 7. The CDR3 covers 14 residues. Germline V gene lookup returns CDR1 MGHDK and CDR2 SYGVNS.

This rearrangement joins TRBV7-2 to TRBJ2-7, with a weak D call TRBD2 (5 bases). This CDR3 spans 14 amino acids. Germline CDR1 SGHTA, CDR2 FQGNSA. The V end was cut by 1 base, the J end by 4 bases, with 11 bases between. This chain's CDR3 is CASSLGVLAYEQYF. In nucleotides, the CDR3 is TGTGCCAGCAGCTTAGGCGTCCTAGCATACGAGCAGTACTTC.

This clone was detected once. The chain is built from TRBV5-3 and TRBJ2-1; 10 bases agree with TRBD1. TRBV5-3 is an open reading frame, and its role is uncertain. The CDR3 has 15 amino acids. V lost 4 bases, J lost 8 bases, and 9 bases stayed unmatched. The chain's CDR3 is CARSLGQGVLDEQFF. DNA of the CDR3: TGTGCCAGAAGCCTAGGACAGGGGGTTCTAGATGAGCAGTTCTTC.

The table lists this clone with a count of one. This chain connects TRBV18 to TRBJ1-4; 7 bases are shared with TRBD1. There are 19 residues in the CDR3. Per the germline V gene, CDR1 is KGHSH and CDR2 is LQKENI. The V and J ends lost 6 bases and 9 bases, in that order; junction bases with no gene match: 25. The CDR3 is CASSPETGSSGWMRKKLFF. The CDR3 DNA is TGTGCCAGCTCTCCTGAGACAGGGAGCAGTGGATGGATGCGGAAAAAACTGTTTTTT.

The chain uses TRBV5-1 and TRBJ2-5; 12 bases are shared with TRBD2. The junction had 9 bases not matched to a gene; V was cut back by 1 base and J by 5 bases. CDR1 is SGHRS and CDR2 is YFSETQ in the germline V gene. CDR3 size: 17 residues. CDR3 protein: CASSLTLASGGAETQYF. CDR3 bases: TGCGCCAGCAGCTTGACCCTCGCTAGCGGGGGGGCGGAGACCCAGTACTTC.

This sequence joins TRBV6-1 and TRBJ2-3; 11 bases are a match to TRBD2. V lost 4 bases, J lost 3 bases, and 9 bases stayed unmatched. Looked up from germline, CDR1 is MNHNS and CDR2 is SASEGT. The length of the CDR3 is 17 residues. CDR3 loop: CASSARRLAGRTDTQYF. The CDR3 DNA reads TGTGCCAGCAGTGCCCGCCGACTAGCGGGACGGACAGATACGCAGTATTTT.

This clone was seen a handful of times. Additional DNA sequences in this sample encode the identical CDR3. The rearrangement links TRBV5-4 to TRBJ2-5; 8 positions agree with TRBD2. V trimming: 0 bases; J trimming: 3 bases; junction bases outside the gene matches: 4. This CDR3 spans 15 amino acids. The germline gives CDR1 SGHNT, CDR2 YYREEE (reference sequence). The chain's CDR3 is CASSLAGGAKETQYF. DNA for the CDR3: TGTGCCAGCAGCTTGGCCGGGGGGGCCAAAGAGACCCAGTACTTC.

The rearrangement links TRBV3-1 (or the pseudogene TRBV3-2) to TRBJ1-1, with D maybe TRBD1 (5 bases). This CDR3 has 13 residues. Germline-derived CDR1 and CDR2 are LGHDT and YNNKEL (reference sequence). Trimming shortened V by 4 bases and J by 1 base, and 7 bases separated the two germline ends. The CDR3 reads CASSPQGNTEAFF. The CDR3 DNA follows: TGTGCCAGCAGCCCCCAGGGGAACACTGAAGCTTTCTTT.

The chain links TRBV7-3 to TRBJ2-1; D perhaps matches TRBD1 (5 bases). The CDR3 has 12 residues. Germline values: CDR1 SGHTA, CDR2 FQGTGA. V lost 4 bases and J 8 bases, leaving 9 bases between the germline ends. The CDR3 loop reads CASSSQGYEQFF. For the CDR3, the DNA is TGTGCCAGCAGCTCTCAGGGCTATGAGCAGTTCTTC.